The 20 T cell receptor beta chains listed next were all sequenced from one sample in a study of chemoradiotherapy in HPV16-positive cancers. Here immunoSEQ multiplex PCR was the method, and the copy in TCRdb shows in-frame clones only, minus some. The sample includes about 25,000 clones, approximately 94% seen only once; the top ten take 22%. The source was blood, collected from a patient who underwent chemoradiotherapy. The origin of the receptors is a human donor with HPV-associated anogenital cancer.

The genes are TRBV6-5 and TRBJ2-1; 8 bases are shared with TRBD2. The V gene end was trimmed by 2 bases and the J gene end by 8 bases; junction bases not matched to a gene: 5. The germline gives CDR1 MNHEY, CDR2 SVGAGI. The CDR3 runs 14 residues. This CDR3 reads CASSYPGGADEQFF. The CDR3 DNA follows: TGTGCCAGCAGTTACCCGGGGGGGGCGGATGAGCAGTTCTTC.

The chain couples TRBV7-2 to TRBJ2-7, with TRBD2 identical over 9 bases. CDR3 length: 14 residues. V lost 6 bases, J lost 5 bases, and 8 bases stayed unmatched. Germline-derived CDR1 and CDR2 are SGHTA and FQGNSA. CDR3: CASRPGLARDEQYF. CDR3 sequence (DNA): TGTGCCAGCAGGCCGGGACTAGCAAGGGACGAGCAGTACTTC.

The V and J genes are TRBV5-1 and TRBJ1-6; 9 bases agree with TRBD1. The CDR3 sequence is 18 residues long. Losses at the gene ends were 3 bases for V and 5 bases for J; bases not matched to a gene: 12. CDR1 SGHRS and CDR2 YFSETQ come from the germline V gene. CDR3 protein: CASSSIWSRQGDNSPLHF. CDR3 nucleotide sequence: TGCGCCAGCAGCTCAATTTGGTCCAGACAGGGGGATAATTCACCCCTCCACTTT.

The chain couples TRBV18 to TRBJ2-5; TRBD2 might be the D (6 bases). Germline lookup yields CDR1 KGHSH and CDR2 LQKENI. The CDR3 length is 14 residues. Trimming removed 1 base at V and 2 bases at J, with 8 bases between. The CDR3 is CASSPRSGQETQYF. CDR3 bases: TGTGCCAGCTCACCACGTAGCGGTCAAGAGACCCAGTACTTC.

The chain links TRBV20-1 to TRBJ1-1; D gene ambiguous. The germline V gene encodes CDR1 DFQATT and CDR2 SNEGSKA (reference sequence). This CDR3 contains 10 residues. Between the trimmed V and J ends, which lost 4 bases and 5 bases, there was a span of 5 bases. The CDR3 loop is CSAIRTEAFF. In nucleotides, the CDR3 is TGCAGTGCTATTCGTACTGAAGCTTTCTTT.

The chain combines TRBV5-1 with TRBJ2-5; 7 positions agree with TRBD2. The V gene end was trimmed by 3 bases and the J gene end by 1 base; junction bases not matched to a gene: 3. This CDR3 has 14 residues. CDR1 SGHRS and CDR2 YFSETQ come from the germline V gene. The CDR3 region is CASSSTSVQETQYF. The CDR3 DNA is TGCGCCAGCAGCTCTACTAGCGTCCAAGAGACCCAGTACTTC.

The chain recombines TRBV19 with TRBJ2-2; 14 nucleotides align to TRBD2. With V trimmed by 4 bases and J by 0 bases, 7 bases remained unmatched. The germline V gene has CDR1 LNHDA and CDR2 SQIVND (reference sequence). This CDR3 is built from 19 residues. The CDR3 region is CASSTLGLAGGSNTGELFF. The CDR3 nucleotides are TGTGCCAGTAGTACCCTCGGACTAGCGGGAGGCTCGAACACCGGGGAGCTGTTTTTT.

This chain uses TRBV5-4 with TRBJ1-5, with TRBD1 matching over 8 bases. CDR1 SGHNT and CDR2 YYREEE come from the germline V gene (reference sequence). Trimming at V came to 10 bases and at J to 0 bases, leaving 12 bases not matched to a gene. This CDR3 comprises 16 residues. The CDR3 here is CAATAGTGLSNQPQHF. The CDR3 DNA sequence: TGTGCCGCTACGGCTGGGACAGGCCTTAGCAATCAGCCCCAGCATTTT.

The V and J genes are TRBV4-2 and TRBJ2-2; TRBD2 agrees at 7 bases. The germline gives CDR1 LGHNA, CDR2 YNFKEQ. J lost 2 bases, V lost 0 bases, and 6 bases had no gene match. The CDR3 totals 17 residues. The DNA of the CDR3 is TGTGCCAGCAGCCAAGAGAGGCGGGAGCGAAACACCGGGGAGCTGTTTTTT. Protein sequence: CASSQERRERNTGELFF.

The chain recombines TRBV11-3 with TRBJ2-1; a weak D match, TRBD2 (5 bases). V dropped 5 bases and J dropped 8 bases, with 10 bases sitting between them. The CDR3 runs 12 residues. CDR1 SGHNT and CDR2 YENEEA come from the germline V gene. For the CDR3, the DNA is TGTGCCAGCAGCCCTGGGAGCGATGAGCAGTTCTTC. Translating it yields CASSPGSDEQFF.

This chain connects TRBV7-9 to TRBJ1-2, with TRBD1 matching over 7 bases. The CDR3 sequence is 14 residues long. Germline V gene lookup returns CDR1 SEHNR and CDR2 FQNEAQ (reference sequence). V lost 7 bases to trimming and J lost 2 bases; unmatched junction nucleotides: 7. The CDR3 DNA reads TGTGCCAGCACTTTTGGGGGACAGAACTATGGCTACACCTTC. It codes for CASTFGGQNYGYTF.

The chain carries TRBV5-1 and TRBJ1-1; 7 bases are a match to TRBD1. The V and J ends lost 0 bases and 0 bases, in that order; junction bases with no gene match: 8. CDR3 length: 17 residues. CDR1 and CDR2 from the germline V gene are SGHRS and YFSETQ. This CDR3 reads CASSLVETGIMNTEAFF. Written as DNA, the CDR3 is TGCGCCAGCAGCTTGGTGGAGACAGGGATCATGAACACTGAAGCTTTCTTT.

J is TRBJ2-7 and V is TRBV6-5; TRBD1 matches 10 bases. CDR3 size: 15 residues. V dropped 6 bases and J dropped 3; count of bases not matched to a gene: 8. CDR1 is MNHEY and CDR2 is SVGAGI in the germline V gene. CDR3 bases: TGTGCCAGCAGCCGAGACCGGACAGGGGGCTACGAGCAGTACTTC. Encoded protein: CASSRDRTGGYEQYF.

CDR3 sequence reads: CASSNRATGELFF. The CDR3 DNA reads TGTGCCAGCAGCAACAGAGCCACCGGGGAGCTGTTTTTT. V is TRBV14 and J is TRBJ2-2; D call uncertain. This CDR3 contains 13 residues. Deletions cut 5 bases from V and 4 bases from J, with 8 bases between. Germline assignment: CDR1 SGHDN and CDR2 FVKESK.

The CDR3 sequence: CASSRRGVQETQYF. CDR3 bases: TGTGCCAGCAGCCGTAGGGGGGTCCAAGAGACCCAGTACTTC. The chain couples TRBV28 to TRBJ2-5; D is perhaps TRBD1 or TRBD2 (6 bases each). Deletions cut 6 bases from V and 1 base from J, with 12 bases between. Germline V CDR1 and CDR2: MDHEN, SYDVKM. There are 14 residues in the CDR3.

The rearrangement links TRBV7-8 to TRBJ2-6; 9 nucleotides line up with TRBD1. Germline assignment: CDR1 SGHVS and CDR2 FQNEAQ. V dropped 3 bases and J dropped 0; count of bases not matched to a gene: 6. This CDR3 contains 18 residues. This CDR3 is CASSFSTGGYSGANVLTF. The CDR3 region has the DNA TGTGCCAGCAGCTTCTCAACAGGGGGCTACTCTGGGGCCAACGTCCTGACTTTC.

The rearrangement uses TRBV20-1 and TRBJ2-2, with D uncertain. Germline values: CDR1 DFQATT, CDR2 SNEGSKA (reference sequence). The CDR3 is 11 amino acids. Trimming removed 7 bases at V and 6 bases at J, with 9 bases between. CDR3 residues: CSVKRAGELFF. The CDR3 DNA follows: TGCAGTGTTAAAAGGGCCGGGGAGCTGTTTTTT.

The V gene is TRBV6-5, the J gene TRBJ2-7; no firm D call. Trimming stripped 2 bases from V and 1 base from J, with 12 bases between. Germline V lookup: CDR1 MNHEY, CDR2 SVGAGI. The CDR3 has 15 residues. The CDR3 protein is CASSYGHYGSYEQYF. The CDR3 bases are TGTGCCAGCAGTTACGGCCACTATGGATCCTACGAGCAGTACTTC.

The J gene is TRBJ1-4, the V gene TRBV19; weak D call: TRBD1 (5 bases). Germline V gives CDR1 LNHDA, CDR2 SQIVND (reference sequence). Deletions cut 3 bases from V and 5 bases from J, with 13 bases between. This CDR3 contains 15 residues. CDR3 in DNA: TGTGCCAGTAGTATTTTTCACAGGCAGAATGAAAAACTGTTTTTT. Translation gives CASSIFHRQNEKLFF.

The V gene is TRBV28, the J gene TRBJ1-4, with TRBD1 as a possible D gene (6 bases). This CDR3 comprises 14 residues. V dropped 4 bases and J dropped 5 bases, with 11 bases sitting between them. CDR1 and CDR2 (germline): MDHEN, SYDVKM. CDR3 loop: CASSSGQGNEKLFF. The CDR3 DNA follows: TGTGCCAGCAGTTCTGGTCAGGGGAATGAAAAACTGTTTTTT. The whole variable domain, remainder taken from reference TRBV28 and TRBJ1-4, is DVKVTQSSRYLVKRTGEKVFLECVQDMDHENMFWYRQDPGLGLRLIYFSYDVKMKEKGDIPEGYSVSREKKERFSLILESASTNQTSMYLCASSSGQGNEKLFFGSGTQLSVL.